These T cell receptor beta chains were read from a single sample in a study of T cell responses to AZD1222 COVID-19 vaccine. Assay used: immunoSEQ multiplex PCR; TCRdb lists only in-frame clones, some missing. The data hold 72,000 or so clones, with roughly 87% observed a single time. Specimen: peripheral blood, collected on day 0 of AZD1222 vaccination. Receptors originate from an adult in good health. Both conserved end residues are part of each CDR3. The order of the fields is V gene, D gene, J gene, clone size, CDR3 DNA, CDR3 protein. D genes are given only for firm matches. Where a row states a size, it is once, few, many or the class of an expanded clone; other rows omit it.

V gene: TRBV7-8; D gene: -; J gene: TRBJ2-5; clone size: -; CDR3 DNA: TGTGCCAGCAGCTTAATAGGCGGCATTTACCAAGAGACCCAGTACTTC; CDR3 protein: CASSLIGGIYQETQYF
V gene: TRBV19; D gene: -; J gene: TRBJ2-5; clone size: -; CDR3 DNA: TGTGCCAGTAATGTGGGGCTGACCTCCGAGACCCAGTACTTC; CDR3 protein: CASNVGLTSETQYF
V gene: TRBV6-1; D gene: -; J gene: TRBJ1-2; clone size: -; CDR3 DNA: TGTGCCAGCAGTAAAGCCGGGACGTTAACCCCGGGCTATGGCTACACCTTC; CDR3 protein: CASSKAGTLTPGYGYTF
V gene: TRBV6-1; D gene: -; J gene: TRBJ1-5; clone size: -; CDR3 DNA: TGTGCCAGCAGAGCGGGTTATAGCAATCAGCCCCAGCATTTT; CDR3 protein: CASRAGYSNQPQHF
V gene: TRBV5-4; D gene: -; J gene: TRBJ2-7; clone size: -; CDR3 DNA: TGTGCCAGCAGCTTGGACGGACAGTTCTCCTACGAGCAGTACTTC; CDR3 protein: CASSLDGQFSYEQYF
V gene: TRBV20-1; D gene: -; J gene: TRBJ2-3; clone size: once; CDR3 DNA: TGCAGTGCTAGTAGAGCTCGAGGAAGTACTCCGGATACGCAGTATTTT; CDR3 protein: CSASRARGSTPDTQYF
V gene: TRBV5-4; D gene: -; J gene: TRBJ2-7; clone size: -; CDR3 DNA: TGTGCCAGCAGCTTTTCTTTGCGAGATAACGAGCAGTACTTC; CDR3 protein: CASSFSLRDNEQYF
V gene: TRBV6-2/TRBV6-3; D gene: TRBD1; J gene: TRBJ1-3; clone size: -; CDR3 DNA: TGTGCCAGCAGTTACTCCTCCCGACAGGGGAGTTTCGGAAACACCATATATTTT; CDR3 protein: CASSYSSRQGSFGNTIYF
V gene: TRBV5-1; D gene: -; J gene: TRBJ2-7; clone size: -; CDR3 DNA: TGCGCCAGCAGCTTAACAGGCCCCTACGAGCAGTACTTC; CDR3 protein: CASSLTGPYEQYF
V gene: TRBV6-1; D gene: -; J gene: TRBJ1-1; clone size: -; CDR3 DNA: TGTGCCAGCAGTGAAAGTTGGTTGAACACTGAAGCTTTCTTT; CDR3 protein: CASSESWLNTEAFF
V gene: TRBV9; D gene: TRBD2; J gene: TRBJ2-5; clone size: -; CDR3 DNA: TGTGCCAGCAGCGTTGGACTAGCGGATAGCAAAACCCAAGAGACCCAGTACTTC; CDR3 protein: CASSVGLADSKTQETQYF
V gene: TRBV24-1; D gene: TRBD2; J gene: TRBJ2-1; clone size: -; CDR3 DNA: TGTGCCACCGCACTAGCGGGTAACTCCTACAATGAGCAGTTCTTC; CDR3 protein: CATALAGNSYNEQFF
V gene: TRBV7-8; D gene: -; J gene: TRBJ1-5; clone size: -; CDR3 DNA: TGTGCCAGCAGCTTTGGACCCCGCGGCAATCAGCCCCAGCATTTT; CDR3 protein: CASSFGPRGNQPQHF
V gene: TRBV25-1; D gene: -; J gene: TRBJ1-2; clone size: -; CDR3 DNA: TGTGCCAGCAGTGAGCTTCCAAGCTATGGCTACACCTTC; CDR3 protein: CASSELPSYGYTF
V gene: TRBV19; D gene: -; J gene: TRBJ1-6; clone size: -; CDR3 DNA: TGTGCCAGTACTCAAGGACAGAACTATAATTCACCCCTCCACTTT; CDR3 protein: CASTQGQNYNSPLHF
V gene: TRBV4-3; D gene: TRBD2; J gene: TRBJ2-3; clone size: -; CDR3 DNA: TGCGCCAGCAGCCCACGACTAGCTAGTCGTCCAGATACGCAGTATTTT; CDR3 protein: CASSPRLASRPDTQYF
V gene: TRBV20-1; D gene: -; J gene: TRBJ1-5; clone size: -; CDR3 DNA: TGCAGTGCTCTACAGGGCCAGCCCCAGCATTTT; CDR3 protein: CSALQGQPQHF
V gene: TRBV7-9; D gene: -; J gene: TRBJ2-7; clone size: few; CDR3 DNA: TGTGCCAGCAGCTGGACTGACGAGCAGTACTTC; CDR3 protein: CASSWTDEQYF
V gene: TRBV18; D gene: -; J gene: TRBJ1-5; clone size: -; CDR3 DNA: TGTGCCAGCTCACTCGACGCCCATCAGCCCCAGCATTTT; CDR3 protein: CASSLDAHQPQHF
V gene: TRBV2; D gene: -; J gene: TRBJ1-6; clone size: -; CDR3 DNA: TGTGCCAGCCGTCAGCCGGATTCACCCCTCCACTTT; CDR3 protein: CASRQPDSPLHF
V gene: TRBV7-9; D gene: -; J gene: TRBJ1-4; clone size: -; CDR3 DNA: TGTGCCAGCAGCTCCCGACAGGCTATTAATGAAAAACTGTTTTTT; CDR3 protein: CASSSRQAINEKLFF
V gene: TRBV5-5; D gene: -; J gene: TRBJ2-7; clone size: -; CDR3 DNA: TGTGCCAGCAGCTTGGACGGGAGTGGTTACGAGCAGTACTTC; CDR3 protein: CASSLDGSGYEQYF
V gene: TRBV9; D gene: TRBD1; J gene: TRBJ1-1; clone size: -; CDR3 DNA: TGTGCCAGCAGCGTAGTTCAGGGGGCCTCCTGGGGGGAAGCTTTCTTT; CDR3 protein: CASSVVQGASWGEAFF
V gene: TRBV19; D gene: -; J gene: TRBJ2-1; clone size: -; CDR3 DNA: TGTGCCAGTAGTGGTGGTGGCGGTCGATTCGGTGAGCAGTTCTTC; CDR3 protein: CASSGGGGRFGEQFF
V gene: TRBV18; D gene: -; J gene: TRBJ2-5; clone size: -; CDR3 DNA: TGTGCCAGCTCACCACCCGCAGGGGGGGGAGAGACCCAGTACTTC; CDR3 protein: CASSPPAGGGETQYF
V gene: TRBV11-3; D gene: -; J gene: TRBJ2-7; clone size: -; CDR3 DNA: TGTGCCAGCAGCTTAGCTCGGTTGGGGGTTGGTCGGGACGAGCAGTACTTC; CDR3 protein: CASSLARLGVGRDEQYF
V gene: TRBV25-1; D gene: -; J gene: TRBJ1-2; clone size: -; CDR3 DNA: TGTGCCAGCAGATCCCCCAGCGGGGGCGGTAGCCATTATGGCTACACCTTC; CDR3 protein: CASRSPSGGGSHYGYTF
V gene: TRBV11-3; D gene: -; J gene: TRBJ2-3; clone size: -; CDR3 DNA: TGTGCCAGCACTTTGGGGTTCACAGATACGCAGTATTTT; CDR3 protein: CASTLGFTDTQYF
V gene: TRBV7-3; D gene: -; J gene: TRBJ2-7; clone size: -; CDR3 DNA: TGTGCCAGCAGCTTACAGGGGGGCACGTCCTACGAGCAGTACTTC; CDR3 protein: CASSLQGGTSYEQYF
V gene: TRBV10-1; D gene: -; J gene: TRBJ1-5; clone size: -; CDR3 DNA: TGCGCCAGCAGTTTGGGGAGCAATCAGCCCCAGCATTTT; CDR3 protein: CASSLGSNQPQHF
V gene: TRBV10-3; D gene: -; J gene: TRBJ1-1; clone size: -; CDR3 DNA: TGTGCCATCAGTGAAAGAATGAACACTGAAGCTTTCTTT; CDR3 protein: CAISERMNTEAFF
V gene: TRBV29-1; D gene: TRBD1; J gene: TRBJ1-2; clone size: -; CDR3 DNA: TGCAGCGCTACTACAAGCCCGGGACAGGTACATGGCTACACCTTC; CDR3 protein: CSATTSPGQVHGYTF
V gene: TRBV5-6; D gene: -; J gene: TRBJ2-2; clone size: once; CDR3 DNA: TGTGCCAGCAGCTTGAAAACCGGGGAGCTGTTTTTT; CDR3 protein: CASSLKTGELFF